Below are 18 T cell receptor beta chains sequenced from a single sample in a study of T cell responses to AZD1222 COVID-19 vaccine. The protocol was immunoSEQ multiplex PCR, while the TCRdb copy is restricted to in-frame clones and leaves out a portion. The data show 55,000 to 85,000 clones, less than 90% seen once. The sample in question was peripheral blood, obtained on day 0 of AZD1222 vaccination. The receptors were gathered from an adult in good health.

The V gene is TRBV6-5, the J gene TRBJ1-4; perhaps TRBD1 as D (5 bases). CDR1 is MNHEY, CDR2 SVGAGI, per germline. The CDR3 spans 15 residues. V was clipped by 7 bases and J by 7 bases, with 19 bases between them. CDR3 sequence: CASTESTALAEKLFF. The CDR3 region has the DNA TGTGCCAGCACCGAATCGACAGCGTTGGCTGAAAAACTGTTTTTT.

This clone is medium-sized (0.01 to 0.1%). V gene TRBV10-3 combines with J gene TRBJ2-1, with D perhaps TRBD2 (5 bases). Germline V gene lookup returns CDR1 ENHRY and CDR2 SYGVKD. This CDR3 contains 16 residues. The V and J ends lost 7 bases and 6 bases respectively, with 22 bases between them. The CDR3 coding sequence is TGTGCCATCACCCCGGCGGCTGCGGGTTGGAGCAATGAGCAGTTCTTC. Protein sequence: CAITPAAAGWSNEQFF.

The chain has TRBV5-1 and TRBJ1-2, with D perhaps TRBD1 (5 bases). This CDR3 spans 15 amino acids. The V gene lost 1 base and the J gene lost 4 bases, with 14 bases spanning the gap. Germline CDR1 and CDR2: SGHRS and YFSETQ. CDR3 bases: TGCGCCAGCAGCTTGTTGGGGCCGGGAAGCTATGGCTACACCTTC. Translating it yields CASSLLGPGSYGYTF. The complete variable domain, with remaining parts taken from reference TRBV5-1 and TRBJ1-2, reads KAGVTQTPRYLIKTRGQQVTLSCSPISGHRSVSWYQQTPGQGLQFLFEYFSETQRNKGNFPGRFSGRQFSNSRSEMNVSTLELGDSALYLCASSLLGPGSYGYTFGSGTRLTVV.

This clone was observed a handful of times. Within the sample, other DNA sequences also encode this same CDR3. The V call is TRBV12-3 or TRBV12-4, the J call TRBJ2-7; D unresolved. The V end lost 2 bases, the J end lost 4 bases, and 6 bases lay between the germline ends. The CDR3 has 12 residues. This CDR3 reads CASSLLSYEQYF. For the CDR3, the DNA is TGTGCCAGCAGTTTACTGTCGTACGAGCAGTACTTC.

This chain joins TRBV11-2 and TRBJ1-3; D is unresolved. The germline V gene encodes CDR1 SGHAT and CDR2 FQNNGV. The CDR3 is 18 residues long. V lost 1 base and J lost 3, with 19 bases in between. This CDR3 is CASSLGRGRYRDGNTIYF. For the CDR3, the DNA is TGTGCCAGCAGCTTAGGGAGAGGGAGGTACCGTGATGGAAACACCATATATTTT. The full variable domain, rest sourced from reference TRBV11-2 and TRBJ1-3, is EAGVAQSPRYKIIEKRQSVAFWCNPISGHATLYWYQQILGQGPKLLIQFQNNGVVDDSQLPKDRFSAERLKGVDSTLKIQPAKLEDSAVYLCASSLGRGRYRDGNTIYFGEGSWLTVV.

This chain uses TRBV9 with TRBJ2-3; D is ambiguous. Germline V gene data show CDR1 as SGDLS and CDR2 as YYNGEE. The CDR3 is made up of 15 amino acids. Trimming left V 1 base short and J 3 bases short, with 12 bases between. The chain's CDR3 is CASSVRSLGTDTQYF. The CDR3 coding sequence is TGTGCCAGCAGCGTACGGTCCCTTGGGACAGATACGCAGTATTTT. The full variable domain, its missing parts supplied by reference TRBV9 and TRBJ2-3, is DSGVTQTPKHLITATGQRVTLRCSPRSGDLSVYWYQQSLDQGLQFLIQYYNGEERAKGNILERFSAQQFPDLHSELNLSSLELGDSALYFCASSVRSLGTDTQYFGPGTRLTVL.

This chain joins TRBV24-1 and TRBJ2-5, with D maybe TRBD2 (5 bases). V was clipped by 4 bases and J by 2 bases, with 7 bases between them. The CDR3 extends over 13 amino acids. CDR1 is KGHDR, CDR2 SFDVKD, per germline. CDR3 sequence (DNA): TGTGCCACCAGTGACGGGGTACAAGAGACCCAGTACTTC. Protein: CATSDGVQETQYF.

The CDR3 nucleotides read TGTGCCAGCACCGTCCCCCGACAGAACTATGGCTACACCTTC. This gives the protein CASTVPRQNYGYTF. The gene calls are TRBV28 and TRBJ1-2; tentative D call: TRBD1 (5 bases). CDR1 and CDR2 from the germline V gene are MDHEN and SYDVKM. V was shortened by 7 bases and J by 2 bases, with 14 bases between the two germline ends. The CDR3 consists of 14 residues.

The chain is built from TRBV2 and TRBJ2-5; no definite D call. This CDR3 is 11 amino acids long. Germline V CDR1 and CDR2: SNHLY, FYNNEI. Trimming shortened V by 2 bases and J by 5 bases, and 3 bases separated the two germline ends. The CDR3: CASSEYETQYF. In nucleotides, the CDR3 is TGTGCCAGCAGTGAATACGAGACCCAGTACTTC.

This chain uses TRBV11-2 with TRBJ2-3; D unresolved. The germline V gene encodes CDR1 SGHAT and CDR2 FQNNGV. The ends were cut back, 5 bases at V and 2 bases at J, with 14 bases in the middle. CDR3 size: 15 residues. CDR3 residues: CASSPPQTYTDTQYF. CDR3 coding DNA: TGTGCCAGCAGCCCCCCACAGACCTACACAGATACGCAGTATTTT.

The gene calls are TRBV4-1 and TRBJ1-2; TRBD1 might be the D (5 bases). Germline CDR1 reads MGHRA; CDR2 reads YSYEKL. The CDR3 is 17 residues long. V lost 1 base to trimming and J lost 8 bases, with 23 bases between them. Here the CDR3 reads CASSQVPTLTGIGGYTF. The CDR3 region has the DNA TGCGCCAGCAGCCAAGTCCCAACGCTAACAGGCATTGGGGGCTACACCTTC.

This clone showed up just once. This CDR3 is CASSQTYGYTF. As DNA, the CDR3 is TGTGCCAGCAGCCAGACCTATGGCTACACCTTC. The V gene is TRBV11-2, the J gene TRBJ1-2; D gene unclear. Trimming removed 5 bases at V and 4 bases at J, with 5 bases between. The CDR3 totals 11 residues. Germline CDR1 reads SGHAT; CDR2 reads FQNNGV.

This chain joins TRBV2 and TRBJ1-1, with D possibly being TRBD1 (5 bases). The V end was cut by 7 bases, the J end by 3 bases, with 15 bases between. The CDR3 has 14 amino acids. Germline V gene sequence: CDR1 SNHLY, CDR2 FYNNEI. CDR3 loop: CASKWGREYTEAFF. The CDR3 nucleotides are TGTGCCAGCAAATGGGGCAGGGAGTACACTGAAGCTTTCTTT.

This clone was seen once. CDR3 DNA: TGTGCCAGCAGTATCGGGCAGGCCAACAATGAGCAGTTCTTC. Translation: CASSIGQANNEQFF. The chain uses TRBV2 and TRBJ2-1; D uncertain. The CDR3 loop spans 14 amino acids. Germline V CDR1 and CDR2: SNHLY, FYNNEI. The germline V and J ends were trimmed by 5 bases and 5 bases, with 13 bases remaining between them. Full variable domain (remainder filled in from reference TRBV2 and TRBJ2-1): EPEVTQTPSHQVTQMGQEVILRCVPISNHLYFYWYRQILGQKVEFLVSFYNNEISEKSEIFDDQFSVERPDGSNFTLKIRSTKLEDSAMYFCASSIGQANNEQFFGPGTRLTVL.

The chain uses TRBV30 and TRBJ2-7, with D possibly matching TRBD1 (6 bases). Germline V gene sequence: CDR1 GTSNPN, CDR2 SVGIG (reference sequence). The V end lost 8 bases, the J end lost 7 bases, and 18 bases lay between the germline ends. This CDR3 comprises 12 residues. The CDR3 reads CAGDTGRGEQYF. CDR3 coding DNA: TGTGCCGGGGATACAGGGAGAGGAGAGCAGTACTTC.

The chain recombines TRBV5-1 with TRBJ2-7; D ambiguous. There are 14 residues in the CDR3. V gave up 0 bases and J gave up 2 bases, with 9 bases separating them. Per germline, CDR1 SGHRS and CDR2 YFSETQ. In DNA, the CDR3 is TGCGCCAGCAGCTTGGGTGACACTCCCTACGAGCAGTACTTC. Encoded protein: CASSLGDTPYEQYF.

CDR3 nucleotides: TGTGCCAGCTCAAAAGAGGGCTATGGCTACACCTTC. Its translation is CASSKEGYGYTF. The chain uses TRBV27 and TRBJ1-2; D is unresolved. The length of the CDR3 is 12 residues. CDR1 and CDR2 from the germline V gene are MNHEY and SMNVEV (reference sequence). V was trimmed by 8 bases and J by 4 bases, leaving 11 bases between them.

V usage is TRBV7-2 and J usage is TRBJ1-3; D unclear. Germline CDR1 is SGHTA and CDR2 is FQGNSA. V was shortened by 2 bases and J by 2 bases, with 10 bases between the two germline ends. This CDR3 contains 15 residues. The DNA of the CDR3 is TGTGCCAGCAGCTTACAGGCGGCGCCTGGAAACACCATATATTTT. Encoded protein: CASSLQAAPGNTIYF. The whole variable domain, filled in from reference TRBV7-2 and TRBJ1-3, reads GAGVSQSPSNKVTEKGKDVELRCDPISGHTALYWYRQSLGQGLEFLIYFQGNSAPDKSGLPSDRFSAERTGGSVSTLTIQRTQQEDSAVYLCASSLQAAPGNTIYFGEGSWLTVV.